This entry concerns a single T cell receptor beta chain. Its antigen is not yet known. No base-level quality is on record; no much larger clone is a single base apart. CDR1 and CDR2, per the germline V gene (reference sequence), are DFQATT and SNEGSKA. For this chain, trimming is 6 bases at the V end and 3 bases at the J end, and the number of junction bases without a gene match is 8. From the cysteine up to the phenylalanine, the CDR3 has a length of 15 residues. Only the CDR3 region is kept as DNA, spanning 45 bases read in frame from base 1. Peripheral blood CD8+ and CD4+ T cells from healthy donors, Susac syndrome patients and multiple sclerosis patients were profiled using high-throughput TCR beta sequencing. Healthy donors were included as age- and sex-matched controls. CD8+ TEMRA cells were enriched by FACS, while bulk CD8+ and CD4+ T cells were purified by magnetic negative isolation. Blood was drawn into EDTA tubes, processed within 24 hours, and PBMCs were isolated by density gradient centrifugation. PBMCs intended for TCR sequencing were frozen in liquid nitrogen and were later thawed in a 37 degrees C water bath. The sorted or isolated CD4+, CD8+ and CD8+ TEMRA cells reached a purity of at least 90%.

RNA was extracted with the RNeasy kit and roughly 0.45 to 1 ug was reverse transcribed using random hexamers. TCR beta CDR3 regions were amplified with the immunoSEQ multiplex PCR assay covering 54 Vbeta and 13 Jbeta segments. Bias from PCR amplification was corrected by using a synthetic template baseline for primer optimization and for computational correction. Regarding the original processing steps: Only productive sequences were kept, with reads annotated to V, D and J genes according to IMGT and analyzed in immunoSEQ Analyzer. To calculate clonality, Shannon entropy was normalized by log2 of the number of productive unique sequences and then subtracted from one. Public and private clones were assessed among the 100 most prevalent clones of each patient and control. Susac-specific clones were defined as absent from healthy and MS cohorts, over a thousand published viral clones and other ImmuneACCESS disease sequences. TCRdb ran its own pipeline on the public reads, namely fastp trimming at Q25 and MiXCR clone calling, and kept in-frame beta chains. Rows are unified per CDR3 protein, each entry keeping the most common DNA and genes. Here the V and J calls rest on TCRdb's processing, not on the authors' analysis. The sample profile shows roughly 110,000 distinct CDR3 sequences; about 90% of them were found once. The top ten constitute about 0.15% of the sample.

This sample was taken from a study of CD8 T cells in Susac syndrome (dated by TCRdb to the late 2010s). As for the study more broadly: Repertoire sequencing was used to test whether CD8+ T cell activation and differentiation in Susac syndrome was antigen driven. The research as a whole found: The TCR sequencing and HLA analysis was acknowledged to have included a relatively small number of individuals.

Sequencing input: CD4+ T cells from PBMCs. The sequence joins TRBV20-1 to TRBJ2-1; 10 middle bases align to TRBD2. This TCR was recovered from a human donor in good health. The CDR3 corresponds to CSASRSSGGYNEQFF. The bases read TGCAGTGCCAGTAGGTCTAGCGGGGGCTACAATGAGCAGTTCTTC.